Given below is one TCR beta chain in context. The entry originates in a study of blood T cell repertoires in COVID-19. Study-wide context: Italy, Spain and the United States were the sources of the convalescent and acute COVID-19 samples. From T cells, B-cell-depleted T cells, or PBMCs came the material, which was cDNA or gDNA.

Authors' processing steps: Reference gene primer amplification gave nucleated cell count estimates. The repertoire was sequenced with immunoSEQ multiplex PCR; TCRdb's copy has only in-frame clones and lacks some. V, J and clone size reflect that table, while D and trimming were determined from the DNA. The sample contains 100,000 to 150,000 clones, approximately 82% of which appear only once. The CDR3 runs to 16 residues. The J segment lost 5 bases and the V segment lost 7 bases, leaving 16 bases of the junction unmatched. Germline V CDR1 and CDR2: SEHNR, FQNEAQ (reference sequence). The chain is built from TRBV7-9 and TRBJ2-5; 7 positions match TRBD2. Specimen: peripheral blood. This sequence was found in a man aged 60 to 69 with acute or convalescent COVID-19. The CDR3 protein is CASTFLGQGGMETQYF. In nucleotides, the CDR3 is TGTGCCAGCACCTTCCTTGGGCAGGGAGGGATGGAGACCCAGTACTTC.